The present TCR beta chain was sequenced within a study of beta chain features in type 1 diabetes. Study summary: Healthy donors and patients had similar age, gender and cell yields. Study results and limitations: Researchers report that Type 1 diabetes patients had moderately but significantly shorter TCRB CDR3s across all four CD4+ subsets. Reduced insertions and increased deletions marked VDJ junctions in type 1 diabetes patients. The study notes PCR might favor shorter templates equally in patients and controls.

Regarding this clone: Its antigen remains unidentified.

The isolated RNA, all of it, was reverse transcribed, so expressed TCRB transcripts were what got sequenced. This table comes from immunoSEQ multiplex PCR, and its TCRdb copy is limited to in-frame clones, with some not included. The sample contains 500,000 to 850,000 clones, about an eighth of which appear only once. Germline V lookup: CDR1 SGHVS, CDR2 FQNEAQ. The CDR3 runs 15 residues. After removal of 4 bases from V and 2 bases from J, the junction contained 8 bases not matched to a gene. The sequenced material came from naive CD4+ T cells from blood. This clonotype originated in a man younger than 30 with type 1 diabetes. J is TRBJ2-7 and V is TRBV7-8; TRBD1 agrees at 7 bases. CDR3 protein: CASSSDGQETYEQYF. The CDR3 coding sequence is TGTGCCAGCAGCTCGGATGGACAGGAGACCTACGAGCAGTACTTC.